This TCR beta chain was captured by sequencing in a study of Ad26.COV2.S vaccination and SARS-CoV-2 variants. The germline V gene encodes CDR1 SGHTA and CDR2 FQGNSA. The CDR3 covers 15 residues. Trimming at V came to 1 base and at J to 3 bases, leaving 6 bases not matched to a gene. The treatment here: 15 to 20 received Ad26.COV2.S at low or high dose, single or two shots; 5 received placebo; per-sample allocation not given. Following the first vaccine or placebo injection, samples were taken on day 63. This Boston cohort included adults aged 18-55 years. SARS-CoV-2 spike from the Wuhan strain was encoded by the vaccine, an Ad26 vector. This table comes from immunoSEQ multiplex PCR, and its TCRdb copy is limited to in-frame clones, with some not included. This sample has 440,000 or so clones; around 90% occur once, and the top ten carry around 4.5%.

The sequence came from a person between 18 and 60 years old who received the Ad26.COV2.S COVID-19 vaccine or a placebo. The specimen comprised peripheral blood, sampled in a trial of Ad26.COV2.S vaccine versus placebo. The rearrangement uses TRBV7-2 and TRBJ2-7; 7 bases map to TRBD2. CDR3 in amino acids: CASSLELRTSYEQYF. CDR3 nucleotide sequence: TGTGCCAGCAGCTTAGAGCTAAGGACTAGCTACGAGCAGTACTTC.